This entry lists 11 T cell receptor beta chains sequenced from one sample in a study of T-cell reconstitution after alpha-beta-depleted transplantation in children (TCRdb year 2016). The library relied on PCR. Sequencing was performed on an Illumina HiSeq 2500. Molecular barcoding was employed in the preparation of TCR libraries, with unique molecular identifiers being used to normalize TCRbeta repertoire quantification. TCRdb reanalyzed the raw reads on its own, using fastp at Q25 for trimming and MiXCR for clone calling, and kept in-frame beta chains. Every CDR3 protein is listed once, alongside the most common genes and DNA of its rows. A total of 230,000 or so distinct CDR3 sequences appear in this sample, around 12% of them only once. The ten largest clonotypes hold approximately 2.9% of the sample. The sequenced sample was PBMCs from the stem cell graft donor, obtained from the stem cell graft. These receptors all stem from a human donor who donated a stem cell graft to a child with acute lymphoblastic leukemia.

At least ten counts were recorded for this clonotype. In DNA form, the CDR3 reads TGTGCCAGCAGCCCAAGCTGGAGTGGATTTAACGAGCAGTACTTC. Amino acids: CASSPSWSGFNEQYF. The chain is built from TRBV4-2 and TRBJ2-7; the D is unclear. Trimming left V 4 bases short and J 5 bases short, with 18 bases between. The germline V gene has CDR1 LGHNA and CDR2 YNFKEQ. The CDR3 runs to 15 residues.

This clonotype was counted ten times or more. The chain joins TRBV7-2 to TRBJ1-5; D ambiguous. V lost 5 bases and J lost 2, with 13 bases in between. CDR3 length equals 15 residues. Germline V gives CDR1 SGHTA, CDR2 FQGNSA. CDR3 sequence: CASSEAGRGNQPQHF. The CDR3 nucleotides read TGTGCCAGCAGCGAGGCAGGTCGAGGCAATCAGCCCCAGCATTTT.

There are many counts of this clonotype. The J gene is TRBJ1-3, the V gene TRBV5-1; the D is unclear. The V and J ends lost 4 bases and 1 base respectively, with 12 bases between them. Germline assignment: CDR1 SGHRS and CDR2 YFSETQ. The CDR3 runs 15 residues. CDR3 loop: CASSPSGVSGNTIYF. CDR3 nucleotide sequence: TGCGCCAGCAGCCCTAGCGGGGTATCTGGAAACACCATATATTTT.

This clonotype was seen at least ten times. V gene TRBV20-1 combines with J gene TRBJ2-1; 9 bases fit TRBD2. This CDR3 spans 15 amino acids. With V trimmed by 5 bases and J by 5 bases, 10 bases remained unmatched. Germline V gene data show CDR1 as DFQATT and CDR2 as SNEGSKA (reference sequence). The CDR3 DNA reads as TGCAGTGCTGGTCGAGCGGGGGGCGCGCACAATGAGCAGTTCTTC. Amino acids: CSAGRAGGAHNEQFF.

This clonotype was counted only a few times. This chain joins TRBV6-5 and TRBJ2-7; tentative D call: TRBD2 (6 bases). Looked up from germline, CDR1 is MNHEY and CDR2 is SVGAGI. V was trimmed by 0 bases and J by 4 bases, leaving 13 bases between them. This CDR3 has 15 amino acids. The CDR3 nucleotides are TGTGCCAGCAGTTACTCCCGGGACTCTGTTTACGAGCAGTACTTC. Encoded protein: CASSYSRDSVYEQYF.

This clonotype was picked up many times. J is TRBJ2-2 and V is TRBV5-1; the D is unclear. Germline CDR1 SGHRS, CDR2 YFSETQ. The V and J ends lost 3 bases and 4 bases respectively, with 19 bases between them. This CDR3 is 17 amino acids long. CDR3 amino acids: CASSYVGTRYGTGELFF. The DNA of the CDR3 is TGCGCCAGCAGCTACGTGGGAACTCGATATGGCACCGGGGAGCTGTTTTTT.

This clonotype has a count of ten or more. This chain joins TRBV6-2 or TRBV6-3 and TRBJ2-7; 8 positions agree with TRBD1. Losses at the gene ends were 6 bases for V and 4 bases for J; bases not matched to a gene: 11. CDR3 size: 15 residues. The germline gives CDR1 MNHEY, CDR2 SVGEGT. The chain's CDR3 is CASRPLGQGTYEQYF. The CDR3 nucleotides read TGTGCCAGCAGACCACTCGGACAGGGAACATACGAGCAGTACTTC.

In this sample, this clonotype turned up many times. The V call is TRBV20-1, the J call TRBJ2-1; 7 bases map to TRBD1. Germline loops: CDR1 DFQATT, CDR2 SNEGSKA (reference sequence). The CDR3 runs 14 residues. The V gene end was trimmed by 2 bases and the J gene end by 8 bases; junction bases not matched to a gene: 9. The CDR3 nucleotides are TGCAGTGCTAGATCGGCAGGGGGTAGGGATGAGCAGTTCTTC. It yields the protein CSARSAGGRDEQFF.

This clonotype has ten or more counts. The chain recombines TRBV27 with TRBJ2-7, with no clear D. The V gene's germline CDR1 is MNHEY and CDR2 SMNVEV (reference sequence). The CDR3 is made up of 17 amino acids. V gave up 0 bases and J gave up 2 bases, with 17 bases separating them. CDR3 nucleotides: TGTGCCAGCAGTTTATCGGGTTTAAGGGTTTCAACCTACGAGCAGTACTTC. Its protein product is CASSLSGLRVSTYEQYF.

This clonotype was seen many times. The chain couples TRBV27 to TRBJ1-1, with TRBD1 as a possible D gene (6 bases). The ends were cut back, 6 bases at V and 3 bases at J, with 20 bases in the middle. CDR3 length: 16 residues. Per germline, CDR1 MNHEY and CDR2 SMNVEV (reference sequence). The DNA of the CDR3 is TGTGCCAGCAGCCTTCATACCTCAAACAGGGACACTGAAGCTTTCTTT. Amino acids: CASSLHTSNRDTEAFF.

Many counts were recorded for this clonotype. The chain links TRBV20-1 to TRBJ2-3, with 10 bases fitting TRBD2. This CDR3 contains 14 residues. The germline CDR1 and CDR2 sequences are DFQATT and SNEGSKA (reference sequence). Trimming at V came to 4 bases and at J to 5 bases, leaving 6 bases not matched to a gene. CDR3 nucleotides: TGCAGTGCTACTCTAGCGGGAGTCATAGATACGCAGTATTTT. It specifies CSATLAGVIDTQYF.